The clone carrying this T cell receptor beta chain was seen more than once but under ten times. This specimen belongs to a study of T cells after yellow fever vaccination. The CDR3 runs 14 residues. Trimming cost V 4 bases and J 3 bases, with 10 bases left between them. The V gene's germline CDR1 is MGHRA and CDR2 YSYEKL. TCRdb reanalysed the 5' RACE reads using MiXCR and keeps one entry per CDR3 protein. This sample has about 580,000 distinct CDR3 sequences, with around a sixth found just once. The sequence came from a young man who received the YFV17D yellow fever vaccine. V usage is TRBV4-1 and J usage is TRBJ1-5; no firm D call. The sequences come from PBMCs, collected 5 days after the first yellow fever vaccination. The CDR3 coding sequence is TGCGCCAGCAGCCCTGGGAACCACAATCAGCCCCAGCATTTT. It specifies CASSPGNHNQPQHF.